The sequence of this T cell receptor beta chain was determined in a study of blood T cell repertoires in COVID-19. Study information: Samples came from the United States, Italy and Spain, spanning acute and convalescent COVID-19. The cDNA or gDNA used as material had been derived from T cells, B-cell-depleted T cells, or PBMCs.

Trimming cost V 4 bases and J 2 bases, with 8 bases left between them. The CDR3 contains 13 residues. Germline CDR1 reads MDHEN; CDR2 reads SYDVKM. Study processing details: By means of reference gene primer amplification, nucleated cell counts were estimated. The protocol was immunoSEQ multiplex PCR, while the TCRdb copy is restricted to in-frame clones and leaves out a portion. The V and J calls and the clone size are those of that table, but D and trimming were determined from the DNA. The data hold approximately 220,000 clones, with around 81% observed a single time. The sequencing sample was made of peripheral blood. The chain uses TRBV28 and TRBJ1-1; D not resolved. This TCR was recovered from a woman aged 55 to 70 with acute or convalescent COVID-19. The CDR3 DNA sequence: TGTGCCAGCAGTTCTCTCGGTAACACTGAAGCTTTCTTT. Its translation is CASSSLGNTEAFF.